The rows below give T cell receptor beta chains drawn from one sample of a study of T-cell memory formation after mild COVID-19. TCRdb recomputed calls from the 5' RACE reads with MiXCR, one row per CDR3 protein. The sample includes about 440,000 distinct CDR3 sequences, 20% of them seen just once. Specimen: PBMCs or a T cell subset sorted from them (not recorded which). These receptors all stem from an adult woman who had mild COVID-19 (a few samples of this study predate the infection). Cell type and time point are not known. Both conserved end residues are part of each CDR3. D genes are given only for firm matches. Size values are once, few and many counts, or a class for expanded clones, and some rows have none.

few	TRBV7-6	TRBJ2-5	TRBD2	CASSSRPGLVQETQYF	TGTGCCAGCAGCTCGCGCCCGGGACTAGTTCAAGAGACCCAGTACTTC
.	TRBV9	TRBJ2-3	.	CASSVGEDTQYF	TGTGCCAGCAGCGTGGGGGAAGATACGCAGTATTTT
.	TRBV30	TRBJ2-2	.	CAWRDRRTGELFF	TGTGCCTGGAGGGATAGGCGAACCGGGGAGCTGTTTTTT
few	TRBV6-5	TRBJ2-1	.	CASRQANEQFF	TGTGCCTCGCGACAGGCCAATGAGCAGTTCTTC
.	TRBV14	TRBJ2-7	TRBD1	CASSRRIDARQGEQYF	TGTGCCAGCAGCCGTCGAATTGACGCGCGACAGGGAGAGCAGTACTTC
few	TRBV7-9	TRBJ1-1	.	CASSLDPGTEAFF	TGTGCCAGCAGCTTAGATCCGGGCACTGAAGCTTTCTTT
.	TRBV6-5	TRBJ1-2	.	CASSYGQPNYGYTF	TGTGCCAGCAGTTACGGGCAGCCTAACTATGGCTACACCTTC
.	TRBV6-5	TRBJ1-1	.	CASSYGVTMNTEAFF	TGTGCCAGCAGTTACGGGGTTACTATGAACACTGAAGCTTTCTTT
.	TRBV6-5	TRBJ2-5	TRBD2	CASRIGTSGGAQYF	TGTGCCAGCAGAATTGGGACTAGCGGGGGCGCCCAGTACTTC
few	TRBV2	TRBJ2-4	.	CASMARDTFLAKNIQYF	TGTGCCAGCATGGCCCGGGACACCTTTCTAGCCAAAAACATTCAGTACTTC
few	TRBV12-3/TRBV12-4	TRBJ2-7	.	CASSLGPPAYEQYF	TGTGCCAGCAGTTTAGGGCCACCGGCCTACGAGCAGTACTTC
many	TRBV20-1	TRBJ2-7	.	CSARDPSTGSKQYF	TGCAGTGCTAGAGACCCCTCGACAGGCAGCAAGCAGTACTTC
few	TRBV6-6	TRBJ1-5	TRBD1	CASSSGTGGNQPQHF	TGTGCCAGCAGTTCCGGGACAGGGGGCAATCAGCCCCAGCATTTT
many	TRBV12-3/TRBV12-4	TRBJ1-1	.	CASSLRPGTEAFF	TGTGCCAGCAGTTTACGCCCCGGCACTGAAGCTTTCTTT
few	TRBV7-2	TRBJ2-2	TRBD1	CASSARQGATGELFF	TGTGCCAGCAGCGCGAGACAGGGGGCCACCGGGGAGCTGTTTTTT
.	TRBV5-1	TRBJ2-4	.	CASSLVAGSPKNIQYF	TGCGCCAGCAGCTTGGTGGCAGGGAGCCCCAAAAACATTCAGTACTTC
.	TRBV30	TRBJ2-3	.	CAWSVSDTQYF	TGTGCCTGGAGTGTGTCGGATACGCAGTATTTT
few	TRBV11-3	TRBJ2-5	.	CASTGGGGQETQYF	TGTGCCAGCACTGGCGGAGGGGGGCAAGAGACCCAGTACTTC
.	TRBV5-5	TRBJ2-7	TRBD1	CASSSSQGPASEQYF	TGTGCCAGCAGCTCATCACAGGGGCCTGCCAGCGAGCAGTACTTC
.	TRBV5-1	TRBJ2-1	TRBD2	CASSPLAGGPVNEQFF	TGCGCCAGCAGCCCCCTAGCGGGGGGGCCGGTCAATGAGCAGTTCTTC
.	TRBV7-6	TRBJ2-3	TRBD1	CASSLRTGRSTDTQYF	TGTGCCAGCAGCCTACGGACAGGGAGGTCGACAGATACGCAGTATTTT
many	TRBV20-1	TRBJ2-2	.	CSAPLGGGPHTGELFF	TGCAGTGCCCCCTTGGGGGGAGGCCCCCACACCGGGGAGCTGTTTTTT
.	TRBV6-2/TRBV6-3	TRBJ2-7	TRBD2	CATDSGGIEQYF	TGTGCCACCGACAGCGGGGGGATAGAGCAGTACTTC
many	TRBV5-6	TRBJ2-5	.	CASSFKQGRLETQYF	TGTGCCAGCAGCTTTAAACAGGGACGGCTCGAGACCCAGTACTTC
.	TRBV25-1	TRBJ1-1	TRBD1	CASSPQGGITEAFF	TGTGCCAGCAGTCCCCAGGGGGGTATCACTGAAGCTTTCTTT
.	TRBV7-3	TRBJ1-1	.	CASSPGRGLAFF	TGTGCCAGCAGCCCTGGTAGGGGTTTAGCTTTCTTT
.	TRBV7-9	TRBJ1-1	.	CASSLKNLGNAFF	TGTGCCAGCAGCTTAAAAAATTTGGGGAATGCTTTCTTT
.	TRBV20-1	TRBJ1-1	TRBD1	CSAASTGGRNTEAFF	TGCAGTGCTGCGAGCACAGGGGGCCGGAACACTGAAGCTTTCTTT
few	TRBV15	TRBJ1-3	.	CATSRVWEPGGNTIYF	TGTGCCACCAGCAGAGTATGGGAGCCAGGTGGAAACACCATATATTTT
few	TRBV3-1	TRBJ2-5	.	CASSLRDVPETQYF	TGTGCCAGCAGCCTCCGGGACGTCCCAGAGACCCAGTACTTC
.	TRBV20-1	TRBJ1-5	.	CSARGPGAVSQPQHF	TGCAGTGCTAGAGGCCCGGGGGCGGTAAGTCAGCCCCAGCATTTT
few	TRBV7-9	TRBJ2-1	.	CASRQPGHNEQFF	TGTGCCAGCAGACAACCGGGTCACAATGAGCAGTTCTTC
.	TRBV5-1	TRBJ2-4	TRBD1	CASSLAPGQENIQYF	TGCGCCAGCAGCTTAGCACCGGGACAGGAGAACATTCAGTACTTC
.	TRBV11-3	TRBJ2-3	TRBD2	CASSTGTSGGPSDTQYF	TGTGCCAGCAGCACAGGGACTAGCGGGGGACCTTCAGATACGCAGTATTTT
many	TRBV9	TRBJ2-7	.	CASSPRTDNSYEQYF	TGTGCCAGCAGCCCCCGGACAGACAACTCCTACGAGCAGTACTTC
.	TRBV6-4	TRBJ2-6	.	CATSPSGANVLTF	TGTGCCACCAGTCCCTCTGGGGCCAACGTCCTGACTTTC
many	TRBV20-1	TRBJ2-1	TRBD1	CSAKRDRGKKGNEQFF	TGCAGTGCTAAGCGGGACAGGGGGAAGAAGGGCAATGAGCAGTTCTTC
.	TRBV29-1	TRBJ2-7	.	CSVQRNSGDEQYF	TGCAGCGTTCAGAGGAACTCCGGGGACGAGCAGTACTTC
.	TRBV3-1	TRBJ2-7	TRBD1	CASSQRAYVGTGAYEQYF	TGTGCCAGCAGCCAAAGGGCCTACGTAGGGACAGGAGCCTACGAGCAGTACTTC
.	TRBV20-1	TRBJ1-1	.	CSARPLGRLNTEAFF	TGCAGTGCTAGGCCCCTGGGGCGGCTGAACACTGAAGCTTTCTTT
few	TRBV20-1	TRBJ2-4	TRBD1	CSTTRGPDKNIQYF	TGCAGCACGACGAGGGGGCCCGACAAAAACATTCAGTACTTC